One and the same sample provided the 21 T cell receptor beta chains below, sequenced in a study of blood T cell repertoires in COVID-19. Sequencing used immunoSEQ multiplex PCR; TCRdb keeps in-frame clones, though not all of them. The table has fewer than 350,000 clones, under 95% seen once. Sequenced: PBMCs or T cells enriched from blood (not recorded which). These receptors came from a man aged 40-55 years who had been exposed to COVID-19.

The chain carries TRBV6-6 and TRBJ2-7; 8 nucleotides align to TRBD1. CDR3 size: 16 residues. Trimming removed 1 base from V and 7 bases from J; junction bases left unmatched: 12. Germline values: CDR1 MNHNY, CDR2 SVGAGI (reference sequence). Here the CDR3 reads CASSYFDPDRDVEQYF. The CDR3 DNA is TGTGCCAGCAGTTACTTCGATCCGGACAGGGATGTTGAGCAGTACTTC.

V gene TRBV6-5 combines with J gene TRBJ2-3; the match to TRBD2 covers 11 bases. Germline-derived CDR1 and CDR2 are MNHEY and SVGAGI. The CDR3 is 15 amino acids. V gave up 8 bases and J gave up 2 bases; unmatched junction bases: 6. The CDR3, as DNA: TGTGCCAGCCGGACTAGCGGGCGATACACAGATACGCAGTATTTT. This codes for CASRTSGRYTDTQYF.

The chain employs TRBV27 and TRBJ2-3; possible D gene TRBD2, 6 bases. V was cut by 6 bases and J by 2 bases, with 12 bases left in between. Per germline, CDR1 MNHEY and CDR2 SMNVEV (reference sequence). This CDR3 spans 14 amino acids. CDR3 loop: CASSFGGITDTQYF. The CDR3 DNA reads as TGTGCCAGCAGCTTTGGGGGGATCACAGATACGCAGTATTTT.

The rearrangement links TRBV30 to TRBJ2-7; maybe TRBD2 (6 bases). Looked up from germline, CDR1 is GTSNPN and CDR2 is SVGIG (reference sequence). V shed 1 base and J shed 2 bases, with 24 bases lying between them. The CDR3 runs to 18 residues. CDR3 nucleotides: TGTGCCTGGAGTGAGCCTAGGGTCCGGGGGTCAACACCCTACGAGCAGTACTTC. Residues: CAWSEPRVRGSTPYEQYF.

This clone was picked up many times. CDR3 amino acids: CASQLDGLTSTDTQYF. In DNA form, the CDR3 reads TGTGCCAGTCAGCTCGACGGACTTACTAGCACAGATACGCAGTATTTT. This chain connects TRBV7-9 to TRBJ2-3; D perhaps matches TRBD2 (5 bases). The CDR3 length is 16 residues. The V gene lost 9 bases and the J gene lost 0 bases, with 19 bases spanning the gap. Germline values: CDR1 SEHNR, CDR2 FQNEAQ (reference sequence). Using reference TRBV7-9 and TRBJ2-3 for the parts outside the CDR3, the full variable domain is DTGVSQNPRHKITKRGQNVTFRCDPISEHNRLYWYRQTLGQGPEFLTYFQNEAQLEKSRLLSDRFSAERPKGSFSTLEIQRTEQGDSAMYLCASQLDGLTSTDTQYFGPGTRLTVL.

This rearrangement joins TRBV4-1 to TRBJ2-3, with TRBD1 identical over 9 bases. Germline V gene sequence: CDR1 MGHRA, CDR2 YSYEKL. The CDR3 contains 16 residues. V was pared by 3 bases and J by 6 bases, with 10 bases of the junction left unmatched. Here the CDR3 reads CASSHLRDRAWDTQYF. In DNA form, the CDR3 reads TGCGCCAGCAGCCATCTCCGGGACAGGGCGTGGGATACGCAGTATTTT.

This clone occurred a few times. The rearrangement joins TRBV18 to TRBJ2-3; D unclear. The CDR3 covers 17 residues. From germline, CDR1 is KGHSH and CDR2 LQKENI. Between the trimmed V and J ends, which lost 0 bases and 0 bases, there was a span of 13 bases. The CDR3 protein is CASSPPIRGSSTDTQYF. As DNA, the CDR3 is TGTGCCAGCTCACCACCGATCAGAGGCTCTAGCACAGATACGCAGTATTTT.

V is TRBV2 and J is TRBJ1-2; 7 nucleotides line up with TRBD1. J lost 4 bases, V lost 8 bases, and 10 bases had no gene match. There are 14 residues in the CDR3. CDR1 is SNHLY and CDR2 is FYNNEI in the germline V gene. The CDR3 DNA reads as TGTGCCAGCCTCCGGGACAGCGTTTCCTATGGCTACACCTTC. Encoded protein: CASLRDSVSYGYTF.

J is TRBJ1-5 and V is TRBV28, with TRBD1 matching 11 bases. Germline trimming cut 3 bases from V and 0 bases from J; bases unmatched to any gene: 13. The CDR3 has 20 residues. The germline CDR1 and CDR2 sequences are MDHEN and SYDVKM. CDR3 coding DNA: TGTGCCAGCAGTTTGGCTGGGACAGGGGGTCCAGCTTATAGCAATCAGCCCCAGCATTTT. Its translation: CASSLAGTGGPAYSNQPQHF.

The chain has TRBV25-1 and TRBJ2-1; 9 bases line up with TRBD1. Germline trimming cut 4 bases from V and 3 bases from J; bases unmatched to any gene: 4. CDR3 size: 15 residues. CDR1 is MGHDK, CDR2 SYGVNS, per germline. The CDR3 DNA follows: TGTGCCAGCAGTGCCTCGGGACAGGGCTACAATGAGCAGTTCTTC. Its translation: CASSASGQGYNEQFF.

In DNA form, the CDR3 reads TGTGCCAGTAGTATAGATCCCTCACAGGGGTGGGCCTACGAGCAGTACTTC. Translated, it gives CASSIDPSQGWAYEQYF. The V call is TRBV19, the J call TRBJ2-7; 7 bases match TRBD1. Germline lookup yields CDR1 LNHDA and CDR2 SQIVND (reference sequence). The CDR3 runs to 17 residues. J was trimmed by 2 bases and V by 0 bases; bases with no gene match: 10.

The genes are TRBV7-8 and TRBJ2-7, with D maybe TRBD1 (6 bases). Germline V gives CDR1 SGHVS, CDR2 FQNEAQ. This CDR3 has 16 residues. Trimming removed 8 bases from V and 0 bases from J, with 20 bases in between. The CDR3 region has the DNA TGTGCCAGCCGGAAGAAACAGGGATCACCCTCCTACGAGCAGTACTTC. It is translated as CASRKKQGSPSYEQYF.

V and J are TRBV6-1 and TRBJ1-1, with D unresolved. From germline, CDR1 is MNHNS and CDR2 SASEGT. Trimming left V 2 bases short and J 4 bases short, with 5 bases between. The CDR3 has 12 residues. The CDR3 loop is CASSESGTEAFF. The CDR3 DNA follows: TGTGCCAGCAGTGAATCCGGCACTGAAGCTTTCTTT.

This clone has only a few counts. J is TRBJ2-2 and V is TRBV18; D may be TRBD2 (6 bases). Germline CDR1 reads KGHSH; CDR2 reads LQKENI. This CDR3 has 15 residues. Trimming removed 4 bases at V and 6 bases at J, with 15 bases between. The CDR3 region is CASSRGEDRPGELFF. Here the CDR3 DNA reads TGTGCCAGCTCACGGGGGGAGGACCGACCCGGGGAGCTGTTTTTT.

The V and J genes are TRBV30 and TRBJ2-1; 11 nucleotides agree with TRBD2. Trimming removed 4 bases from V and 6 bases from J; junction bases left unmatched: 5. The germline V gene encodes CDR1 GTSNPN and CDR2 SVGIG (reference sequence). This CDR3 spans 14 amino acids. The DNA of the CDR3 is TGTGCCTGGAAGTCTAGCGGGAGGACCAATGAGCAGTTCTTC. It encodes CAWKSSGRTNEQFF.

The J gene is TRBJ1-6, the V gene TRBV6-1; the match to TRBD1 covers 9 bases. J was trimmed by 8 bases and V by 4 bases; bases with no gene match: 9. Germline V gene lookup returns CDR1 MNHNS and CDR2 SASEGT. This CDR3 region has 16 residues. The CDR3 spells CASSGSDRGRHSPLHF. Here the CDR3 DNA reads TGTGCCAGCAGTGGATCGGACAGGGGACGTCATTCACCCCTCCACTTT.

The chain is built from TRBV7-3 and TRBJ2-5, with TRBD2 matching 8 bases. Trimming at V came to 2 bases and at J to 5 bases, leaving 10 bases not matched to a gene. CDR1 and CDR2 from the germline V gene are SGHTA and FQGTGA. The CDR3 has 16 residues. This CDR3 reads CASSLRGPAGEETQYF. CDR3 DNA: TGTGCCAGCAGCTTACGGGGTCCAGCGGGAGAGGAGACCCAGTACTTC.

The chain recombines TRBV28 with TRBJ2-5; 8 bases are a match to TRBD1. J lost 5 bases, V lost 10 bases, and 9 bases had no gene match. The CDR3 runs to 13 residues. Germline V gene data show CDR1 as MDHEN and CDR2 as SYDVKM. The CDR3 loop reads CATRTGNSETQYF. The CDR3 DNA reads as TGTGCCACCCGGACAGGGAATTCCGAGACCCAGTACTTC.

J is TRBJ2-1 and V is TRBV4-1; 10 bases agree with TRBD2. V was clipped by 4 bases and J by 5 bases; unmatched bases: 8. CDR1 and CDR2 from the germline V gene are MGHRA and YSYEKL. The CDR3 sequence is 16 residues long. The DNA of the CDR3 is TGCGCCAGCAGCCCCGCTAGCGGGAGAAAGAACAATGAGCAGTTCTTC. It specifies CASSPASGRKNNEQFF.

The chain carries TRBV6-2 or TRBV6-3 and TRBJ2-5; 9 bases match TRBD2. The V gene end was trimmed by 3 bases and the J gene end by 5 bases; junction bases not matched to a gene: 7. There are 15 residues in the CDR3. The germline CDR1 and CDR2 sequences are MNHEY and SVGEGT. The CDR3 sequence is CASSYGASGIETQYF. The CDR3 bases are TGTGCCAGCAGTTATGGGGCTAGCGGGATTGAGACCCAGTACTTC.

V is TRBV19 and J is TRBJ2-1; no clear D gene. Per germline, CDR1 LNHDA and CDR2 SQIVND (reference sequence). Trimming shortened V by 3 bases and J by 4 bases, and 13 bases separated the two germline ends. The CDR3 is 15 amino acids. Here the CDR3 DNA reads TGTGCCAGTAGTATGATCGAGTTCTCATACAATGAGCAGTTCTTC. Translating gives CASSMIEFSYNEQFF.